The clone carrying this T cell receptor beta chain was observed at least ten times. The source material, RNA transcripts, was used to amplify TCR beta CDR3 regions. A set of HTBI primers served as the primers for a first-round RT-PCR of the TCR CDR3. A single record per CDR3 protein comes from TCRdb applying MiXCR to the multiplex PCR reads. This table holds about 420,000 distinct CDR3 sequences, approximately 15% found once. Per the germline V gene, CDR1 is SGHDT and CDR2 is YYEEEE. Trimming left V 1 base short and J 0 bases short, with 3 bases between. This CDR3 comprises 13 residues. This record comes from a study of T cells in Graves' hyperthyroidism and ophthalmopathy. For the diagnoses, clinical symptoms, serum thyroxine and TRAb, thyroid ultrasound and orbital computed tomography were used.

Source material: blood. This chain connects TRBV5-6 to TRBJ2-3; D not resolved. The receptor's source is a woman between 18 and 30 years old with Graves' hyperthyroidism. The DNA for the CDR3 is TGTGCCAGCAGCTTGTTCAGCACAGATACGCAGTATTTT. Protein sequence: CASSLFSTDTQYF.